This T cell receptor (beta chain) was profiled in a study of blood T cell repertoires in COVID-19 (dated by TCRdb to the early 2020s). Notes on the research overall: Samples from collaborators originated in the United States, Italy and Spain and spanned both the acute and convalescent phases of COVID-19. A freely available public database, intended as a resource for researchers studying the immune response to SARS-CoV-2, is where the repertoires were released. The dataset comprised deeply sampled blood TCRbeta repertoires from subjects exposed to, actively infected with, or recovered from COVID-19. The material from the prospective study consisted of cDNA or gDNA derived from T cells, B-cell-depleted T cells, or PBMCs. Sample metadata almost always included a de-identified subject ID, COVID-19 status, age in years and sex. Samples were obtained from the ongoing ImmuneRACE study (first 160 participants) and from some 1,300 subjects provided by 6 global collaborators. Where available, HLA class I and class II types were taken from metadata supplied by the sample provider and were not determined by assay-based typing.

Collaborating institutions collected whole blood in K2EDTA tubes following their own protocols. Collaborator samples were shipped for TCRbeta analysis as frozen whole blood, isolated PBMCs, or DNA extracted from either sample type. Results the study describes overall, beyond this receptor: How much clinical and demographic metadata was included differed by source and by participant, and the metadata was provided uncurated.

TCRbeta CDR3 regions were amplified from genomic DNA using the immunoSEQ Assay, a bias-controlled multiplex PCR. The authors' analysis ran thus. Within the assay, amplification of reference gene primers was used to estimate how many nucleated cells each sample contained. Sequence reads were collapsed and filtered to measure the absolute abundance of every unique TCRbeta CDR3 rearrangement. For each sample, productive Simpson clonality was calculated as the square root of Simpson's diversity index across productive rearrangements. In its TCRdb copy, this immuneACCESS table keeps in-frame sequences only and misses some clones. Where compared with another copy, unresolved V genes explain less than half of these, and the others have no known cause. V, J and clone size reflect that table, while D and trimming were determined from the DNA. This sample comprises around 380,000 clones, roughly four fifths of them detected only once. The top ten clonotypes cover 0.85% to 1.3% of the sample.

Comment on this clone: Its antigen target is currently unknown. No qualities accompany the bases; no much larger clone lies one base away.

The sample comprised peripheral blood. This TCR was sampled from a human donor with acute or convalescent COVID-19. The donor label of this sample is uncertain.

The nucleotides are TGTGCCACCCGGGGGGGTGGTTACAATGAGCAGTTCTTC. Its protein product is CATRGGGYNEQFF. Recombination connected TRBV6-1 to TRBJ2-1; 8 bases in the middle match TRBD2. CDR1 and CDR2 were assigned from the germline V gene as MNHNS and SASEGT. Germline trimming amounts to 10 bases on V and 4 bases on J, with 6 as the count of junction bases outside the gene matches. The CDR3 holds 13 amino acids from the cysteine to the phenylalanine. The read is trimmed to its CDR3 DNA, 39 bases read in frame from base 1.